This T cell receptor beta chain was identified in a study of regulatory T cells in long-lasting Graves disease. General observations from the study: Favoring TRBV28, TRBJ1-2 and TRBJ2-5 was a feature seen in persistent disease. Persistent Graves' patients showed reduced TCR diversity versus newly diagnosed patients.

The CDR3 spans 13 residues. Germline V gives CDR1 MNHEY, CDR2 SMNVEV (reference sequence). Trimming pared 2 bases from V and 3 bases from J, leaving 8 bases between. A few counts support this clonotype. Antigen: not known. Investigators prepared the TCR beta libraries by applying iRepertoire HTBI primers and Arm-PCR of CDR3 regions. TCRdb fed the multiplex PCR reads into MiXCR, producing one record per CDR3 protein. The repertoire holds 550,000 to 700,000 distinct CDR3 sequences, with roughly 16% as singletons. Time point here: newly diagnosed GD, antithyroid drugs for less than 3 months. PBMC-extracted RNA yielded the TCR library. Another study also made use of these data, one on T cells in Graves' hyperthyroidism and ophthalmopathy.

The chain carries TRBV27 and TRBJ2-7, with D perhaps matching TRBD1 (6 bases). The TCR sequence derives from a young man with Graves disease. The material was peripheral blood mononuclear cells (PBMCs), obtained at new diagnosis, from a patient treated with antithyroid drugs. The CDR3 here is CASSLVQGYEQYF. The CDR3 DNA sequence: TGTGCCAGCAGTTTAGTACAGGGCTACGAGCAGTACTTC.